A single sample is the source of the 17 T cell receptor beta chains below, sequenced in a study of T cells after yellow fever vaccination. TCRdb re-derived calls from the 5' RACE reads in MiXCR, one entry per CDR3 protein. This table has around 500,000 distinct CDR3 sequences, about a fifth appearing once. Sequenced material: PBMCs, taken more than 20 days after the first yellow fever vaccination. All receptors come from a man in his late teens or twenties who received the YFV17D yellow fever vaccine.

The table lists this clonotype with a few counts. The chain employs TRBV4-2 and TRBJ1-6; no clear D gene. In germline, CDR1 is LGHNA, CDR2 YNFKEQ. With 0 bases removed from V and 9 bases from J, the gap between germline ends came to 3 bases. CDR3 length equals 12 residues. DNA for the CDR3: TGTGCCAGCAGCCAAGACACTTCACCCCTCCACTTT. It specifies CASSQDTSPLHF.

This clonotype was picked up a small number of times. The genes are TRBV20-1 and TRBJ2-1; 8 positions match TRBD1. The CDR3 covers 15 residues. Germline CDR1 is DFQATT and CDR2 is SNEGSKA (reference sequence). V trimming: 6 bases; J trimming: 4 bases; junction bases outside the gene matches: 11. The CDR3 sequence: CSAPPRGLSYNEQFF. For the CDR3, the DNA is TGCAGTGCACCGCCCAGGGGGCTTTCATACAATGAGCAGTTCTTC.

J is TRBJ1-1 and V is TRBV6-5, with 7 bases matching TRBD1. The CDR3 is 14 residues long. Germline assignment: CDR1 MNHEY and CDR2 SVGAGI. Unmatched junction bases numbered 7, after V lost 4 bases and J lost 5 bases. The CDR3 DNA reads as TGTGCCAGCAGTTCTCAGGGGGTCGCGACTGAAGCTTTCTTT. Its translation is CASSSQGVATEAFF.

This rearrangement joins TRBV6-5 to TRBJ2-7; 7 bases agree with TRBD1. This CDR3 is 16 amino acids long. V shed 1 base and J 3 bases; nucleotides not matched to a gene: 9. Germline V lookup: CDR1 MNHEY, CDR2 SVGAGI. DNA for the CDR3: TGTGCCAGCAGTTACTTAGGGCAGGGGGACGGCTACGAGCAGTACTTC. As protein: CASSYLGQGDGYEQYF.

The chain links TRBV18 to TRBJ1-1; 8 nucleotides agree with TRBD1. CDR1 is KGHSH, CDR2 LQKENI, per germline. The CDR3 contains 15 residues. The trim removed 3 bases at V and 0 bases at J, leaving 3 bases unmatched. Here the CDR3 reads CASSPGQVMNTEAFF. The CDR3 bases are TGTGCCAGCTCACCGGGACAGGTCATGAACACTGAAGCTTTCTTT.

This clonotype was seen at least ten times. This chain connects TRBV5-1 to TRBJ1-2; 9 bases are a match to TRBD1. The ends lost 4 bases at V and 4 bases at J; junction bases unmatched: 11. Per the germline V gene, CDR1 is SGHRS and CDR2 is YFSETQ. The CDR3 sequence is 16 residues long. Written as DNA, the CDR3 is TGCGCCAGCAGCGAGGGACAGGGCCCGACCCTCTATGGCTACACCTTC. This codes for CASSEGQGPTLYGYTF.

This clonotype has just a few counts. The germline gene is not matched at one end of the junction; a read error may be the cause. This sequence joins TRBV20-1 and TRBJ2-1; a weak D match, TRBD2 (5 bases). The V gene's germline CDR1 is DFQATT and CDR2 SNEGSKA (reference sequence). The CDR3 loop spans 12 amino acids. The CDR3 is CSARATINEQFF. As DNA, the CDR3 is TGCAGTGCGAGAGCGACTATCAATGAGCAGTTCTTC.

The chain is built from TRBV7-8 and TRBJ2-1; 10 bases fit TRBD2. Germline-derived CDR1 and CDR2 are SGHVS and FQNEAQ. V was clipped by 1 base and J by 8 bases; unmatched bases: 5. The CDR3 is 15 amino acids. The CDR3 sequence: CASSLELAGSYEQFF. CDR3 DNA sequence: TGTGCCAGCAGCTTAGAACTAGCGGGGTCCTATGAGCAGTTCTTC.

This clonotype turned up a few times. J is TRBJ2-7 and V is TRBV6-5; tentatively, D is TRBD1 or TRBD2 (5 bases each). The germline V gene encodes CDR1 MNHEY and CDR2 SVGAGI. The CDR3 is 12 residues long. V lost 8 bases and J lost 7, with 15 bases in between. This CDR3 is CASGDGFGEQYV. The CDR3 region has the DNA TGTGCCAGCGGGGACGGGTTCGGGGAGCAGTACGTC.

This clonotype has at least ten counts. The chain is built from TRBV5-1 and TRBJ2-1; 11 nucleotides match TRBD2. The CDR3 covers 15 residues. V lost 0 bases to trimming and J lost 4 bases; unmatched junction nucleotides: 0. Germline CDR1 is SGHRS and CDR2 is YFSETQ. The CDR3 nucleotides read TGCGCCAGCAGCTTGGGACTAGCGGGGTACAATGAGCAGTTCTTC. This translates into CASSLGLAGYNEQFF.

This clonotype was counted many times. The CDR3 DNA sequence: TGTGCCAGCAGCAGACAGGGGGCGAACTATGGCTACACCTTC. Its translation: CASSRQGANYGYTF. This chain connects TRBV6-1 to TRBJ1-2, with 10 bases fitting TRBD1. From germline, CDR1 is MNHNS and CDR2 SASEGT. J gave up 2 bases and V 6 bases, and 3 bases lay outside the gene matches. The CDR3 contains 14 residues.

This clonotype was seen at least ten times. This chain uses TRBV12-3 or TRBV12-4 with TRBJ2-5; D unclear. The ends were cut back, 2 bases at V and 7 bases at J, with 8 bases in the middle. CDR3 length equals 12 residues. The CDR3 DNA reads TGTGCCAGCAGTTTATCCCATGGGACCCAGTACTTC. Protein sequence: CASSLSHGTQYF.

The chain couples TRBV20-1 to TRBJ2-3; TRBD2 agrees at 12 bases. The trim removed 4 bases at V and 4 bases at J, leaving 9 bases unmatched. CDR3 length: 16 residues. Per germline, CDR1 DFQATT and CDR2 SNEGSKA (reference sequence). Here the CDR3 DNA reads TGCAGTGCTACTCCGGGACTAGCGGGTTTTCCAGATACGCAGTATTTT. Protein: CSATPGLAGFPDTQYF.

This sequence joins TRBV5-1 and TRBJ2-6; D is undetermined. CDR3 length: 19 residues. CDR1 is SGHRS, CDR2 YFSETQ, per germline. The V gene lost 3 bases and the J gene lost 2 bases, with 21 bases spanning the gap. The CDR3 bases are TGCGCCAGCAGCTGGAACAACAGCCCCCTCTTAGCTGGGGCCAACGTCCTGACTTTC. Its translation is CASSWNNSPLLAGANVLTF.

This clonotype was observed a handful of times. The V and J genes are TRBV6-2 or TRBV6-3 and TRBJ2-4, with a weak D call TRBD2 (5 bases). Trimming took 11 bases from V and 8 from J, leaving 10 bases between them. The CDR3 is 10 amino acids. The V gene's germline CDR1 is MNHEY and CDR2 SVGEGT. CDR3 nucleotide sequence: TGTGCCGCGGGCCGGGACATTCAGTACTTC. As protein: CAAGRDIQYF.

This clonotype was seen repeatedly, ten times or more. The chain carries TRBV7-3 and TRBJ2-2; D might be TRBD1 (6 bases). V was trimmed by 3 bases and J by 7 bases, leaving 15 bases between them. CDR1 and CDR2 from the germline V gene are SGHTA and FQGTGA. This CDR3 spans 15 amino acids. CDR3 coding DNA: TGTGCCAGCAGCTTTTGGGGGCCCCAAGGCGGGGAGCTGTTTTTT. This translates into CASSFWGPQGGELFF.

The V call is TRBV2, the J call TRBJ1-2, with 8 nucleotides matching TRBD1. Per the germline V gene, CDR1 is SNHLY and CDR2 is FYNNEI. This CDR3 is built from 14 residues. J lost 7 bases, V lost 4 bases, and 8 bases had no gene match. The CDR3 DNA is TGTGCCAGCAGTGTGGGACAGGTCCCGGGTGGCTACACCTTC. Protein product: CASSVGQVPGGYTF.